The following is a T cell receptor beta chain sequence with its context. The antigen is not known. V lost 3 bases and J 6 bases, leaving 6 bases between the germline ends. CDR3 length: 11 residues. Germline V gene data show CDR1 as MNHEY and CDR2 as SVGAGI. This sample was included in a study of T-cell memory formation after mild COVID-19. Findings of the study overall: Clones contracting over day 15 to 85 were CD4/CD8 balanced, with later expanders leaning CD4+. Contracting CD4+ clones lay largely in CM and EM, with CD8+ ones residing in EMRA.

TCRdb passed the 5' RACE reads through MiXCR, listing each CDR3 protein once. The sample contains fewer than 140,000 distinct CDR3 sequences, approximately 15% of which appear only once. The chain couples TRBV6-5 to TRBJ2-7; D possibly corresponds to TRBD2 (5 bases). The sequenced sample consisted of PBMCs or a T cell subset sorted from them (not recorded which). The source of this sequence is an adult woman who had mild COVID-19 (a few samples of this study predate the infection). Cell type and time point are not known. In DNA, the CDR3 is TGTGCCAGCAGTTATGGAGGCGAGCAGTACTTC. Its translation is CASSYGGEQYF.